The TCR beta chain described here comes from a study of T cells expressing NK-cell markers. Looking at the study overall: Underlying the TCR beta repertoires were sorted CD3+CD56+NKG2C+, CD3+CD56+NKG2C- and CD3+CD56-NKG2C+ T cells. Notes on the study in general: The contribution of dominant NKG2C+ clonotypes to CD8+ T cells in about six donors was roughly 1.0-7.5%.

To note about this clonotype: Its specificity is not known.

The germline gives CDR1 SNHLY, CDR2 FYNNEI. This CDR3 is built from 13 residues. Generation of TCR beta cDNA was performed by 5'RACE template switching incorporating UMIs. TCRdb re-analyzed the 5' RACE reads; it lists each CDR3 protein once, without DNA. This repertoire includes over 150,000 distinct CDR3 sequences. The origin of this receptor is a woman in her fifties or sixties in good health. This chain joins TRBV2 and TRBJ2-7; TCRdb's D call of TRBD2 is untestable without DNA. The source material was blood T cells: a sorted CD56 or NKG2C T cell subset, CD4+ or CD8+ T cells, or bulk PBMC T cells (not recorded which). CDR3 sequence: CALFGGSFYEQYF. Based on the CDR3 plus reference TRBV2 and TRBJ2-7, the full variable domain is EPEVTQTPSHQVTQMGQEVILRCVPISNHLYFYWYRQILGQKVEFLVSFYNNEISEKSEIFDDQFSVERPDGSNFTLKIRSTKLEDSAMYFCALFGGSFYEQYFGPGTRLTVT.